This T cell receptor beta chain is from a study of blood T cell repertoires in COVID-19. TCRdb's table, derived via immunoSEQ multiplex PCR, lists solely in-frame clones and lacks some. The sample lists roughly 140,000 clones, 88% occurring once. The V end lost 5 bases, the J end lost 11 bases, and 18 bases lay between the germline ends. The length of the CDR3 is 13 residues. Germline CDR1 reads MNHEY; CDR2 reads SMNVEV (reference sequence). This receptor was obtained from a woman aged 50 to 65 with acute or convalescent COVID-19. The chain uses TRBV27 and TRBJ1-1; TRBD1 might be the D (5 bases). The sample comprised peripheral blood. The CDR3 DNA is TGTGCCAGCAGTCTCCAGGGATCGCACACCGCTTTCTTT. Protein: CASSLQGSHTAFF.